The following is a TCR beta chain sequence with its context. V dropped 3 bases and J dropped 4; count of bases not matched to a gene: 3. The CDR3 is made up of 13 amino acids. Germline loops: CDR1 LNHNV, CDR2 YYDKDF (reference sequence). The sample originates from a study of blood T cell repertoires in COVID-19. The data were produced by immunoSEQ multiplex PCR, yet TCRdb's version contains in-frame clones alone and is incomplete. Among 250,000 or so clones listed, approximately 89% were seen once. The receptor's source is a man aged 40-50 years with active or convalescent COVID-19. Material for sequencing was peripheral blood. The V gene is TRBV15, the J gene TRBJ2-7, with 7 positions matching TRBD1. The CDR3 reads CATSSLQGYEQYF. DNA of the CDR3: TGTGCCACCAGCAGCCTACAGGGGTACGAGCAGTACTTC.